What follows are 24 T cell receptor beta chains derived from one specimen sequenced in a study of PD-1 blockade in classical Hodgkin lymphoma (TCRdb year 2020). Taken with the paper, the label for time point translates to: cycle 2 day 1 (C2D1) of nivolumab. Relapse after autologous stem cell transplantation had occurred in all trial patients, and cohorts A, B and C were distinguished by prior brentuximab vedotin exposure. Library preparation employed the immunoSEQ multiplex PCR assay. TCRdb took over this immuneACCESS table, retaining in-frame rearrangements with V and J assigned. Such tables are incomplete; in checked studies, under half of the missing clones stem from an unresolved V gene, and the remainder is unexplained. This sample is represented by more than 140,000 clones; less than 80% of them were singletons. In total, the top ten clones hold over 7.5% of the sample. The sample was peripheral blood mononuclear cells (PBMCs), taken before the second cycle of nivolumab. The receptors were sampled from a human donor with classical Hodgkin lymphoma.

The J gene is TRBJ1-6, the V gene TRBV28; 7 bases are shared with TRBD1. The length of the CDR3 is 13 residues. Trimming took 4 bases from V and 10 from J; bases not matched to a gene: 4. CDR1 and CDR2 (germline): MDHEN, SYDVKM. CDR3 protein: CASSYRGQSPLHF. CDR3 nucleotide sequence: TGTGCCAGCAGTTACAGGGGACAATCACCCCTCCACTTT.

The CDR3 loop reads CASSVDSGLYNEQFF. The CDR3 region has the DNA TGTGCCAGCAGCGTGGATAGCGGGCTATACAATGAGCAGTTCTTC. The chain links TRBV9 to TRBJ2-1; TRBD2 agrees at 7 bases. The CDR3 loop spans 15 amino acids. Trimming removed 2 bases from V and 4 bases from J; junction bases left unmatched: 6. CDR1 and CDR2 from the germline V gene are SGDLS and YYNGEE. Full variable domain (outside the CDR3, taken from reference TRBV9 and TRBJ2-1): DSGVTQTPKHLITATGQRVTLRCSPRSGDLSVYWYQQSLDQGLQFLIQYYNGEERAKGNILERFSAQQFPDLHSELNLSSLELGDSALYFCASSVDSGLYNEQFFGPGTRLTVL.

This clone came up a few times. The CDR3 sequence: CAISAFGTHNEQFF. Here the CDR3 DNA reads TGTGCCATCAGTGCGTTCGGGACCCACAATGAGCAGTTCTTC. V and J are TRBV10-3 and TRBJ2-1; D may correspond to TRBD1 or TRBD2 (5 bases each). From germline, CDR1 is ENHRY and CDR2 SYGVKD. The CDR3 length is 14 residues. V was shortened by 4 bases and J by 5 bases, with 12 bases between the two germline ends.

This chain connects TRBV18 to TRBJ1-1, with D perhaps TRBD1 (5 bases). CDR1 and CDR2 (germline): KGHSH, LQKENI. Trimming took off 2 bases at V and 2 bases at J, with 12 bases between the two ends. CDR3 length: 15 amino acids. Here the CDR3 reads CASSPGIRANTEAFF. CDR3 bases: TGTGCCAGCTCACCAGGTATCAGGGCTAACACTGAAGCTTTCTTT.

The chain is built from TRBV21-1 and TRBJ2-7; the table's D call, TRBD2, has no DNA check behind it. TRBV21-1 is assigned pseudogene status. This CDR3 has 17 residues. The CDR3 DNA sequence: TGTGCCAGCAGCAAAGGAGCTGGGGGGTACCAAACCTACGAGCAGTACTTC. Translated, it gives CASSKGAGGYQTYEQYF.

The rearrangement uses TRBV5-1 and TRBJ2-1; no clear D. CDR1 and CDR2 from the germline V gene are SGHRS and YFSETQ. This CDR3 region has 15 residues. V was cut by 0 bases and J by 3 bases, with 10 bases left in between. The CDR3 DNA reads TGCGCCAGCAGCTTGGTCCAGGAGCTCTACAATGAGCAGTTCTTC. This encodes CASSLVQELYNEQFF.

This sequence joins TRBV7-6 and TRBJ2-3; TRBD2 is a possible D gene (7 bases). Germline values: CDR1 SGHVS, CDR2 FNYEAQ. V was trimmed by 0 bases and J by 8 bases, leaving 21 bases between them. This CDR3 is built from 17 residues. Here the CDR3 reads CASSLARRGPGVGTQYF. The CDR3 bases are TGTGCCAGCAGCTTAGCGAGGCGGGGGCCGGGAGTGGGTACGCAGTATTTT.

The table lists this clone with a few counts. This rearrangement joins TRBV7-3 to TRBJ1-6; D perhaps matches TRBD1 (6 bases). V was cut by 5 bases and J by 0 bases, with 11 bases left in between. CDR3 length: 16 amino acids. The germline gives CDR1 SGHTA, CDR2 FQGTGA. CDR3 region: CASSPGQSSYNSPLHF. The CDR3 nucleotides read TGTGCCAGCAGCCCAGGACAGAGCTCCTATAATTCACCCCTCCACTTT.

This clone has a handful of counts. The chain joins TRBV4-2 to TRBJ2-7; D possibly corresponds to TRBD1 (5 bases). The CDR3 loop spans 14 amino acids. Deletions cut 1 base from V and 3 bases from J, with 10 bases between. Per the germline V gene, CDR1 is LGHNA and CDR2 is YNFKEQ. The CDR3 DNA reads as TGTGCCAGCAGCCAAGTAGGACAACGCTACGAGCAGTACTTC. It specifies CASSQVGQRYEQYF.

J is TRBJ1-2 and V is TRBV5-1; no clear D. Trimming cost V 4 bases and J 4 bases, with 14 bases left between them. Germline V gene data show CDR1 as SGHRS and CDR2 as YFSETQ. This CDR3 has 14 residues. The CDR3 DNA is TGCGCCAGCAGCGACACCAGTTCAGTCTATGGCTACACCTTC. Protein sequence: CASSDTSSVYGYTF.

The chain combines TRBV7-9 with TRBJ1-6; D gene unclear. Germline lookup yields CDR1 SEHNR and CDR2 FQNEAQ (reference sequence). Trimming removed 6 bases at V and 7 bases at J, with 10 bases between. This CDR3 region has 13 residues. CDR3 nucleotides: TGTGCCAGCAGTCTGGTTGACAATTCACCCCTCCACTTT. As protein: CASSLVDNSPLHF.

The chain carries TRBV7-2 and TRBJ2-4, with D possibly matching TRBD2 (5 bases). The CDR3 has 17 residues. The V gene's germline CDR1 is SGHTA and CDR2 FQGNSA. V was cut by 3 bases and J by 6 bases, with 21 bases left in between. The CDR3 DNA follows: TGTGCCAGCAGCTTCATGAGTGACTACCACAGCCTAAACATTCAGTACTTC. It yields the protein CASSFMSDYHSLNIQYF.

This clone was seen a handful of times. The CDR3 loop reads CASSYLIGNQPQHF. The DNA for the CDR3 is TGTGCCAGCAGTTATTTAATAGGCAATCAGCCCCAGCATTTT. The chain recombines TRBV6-6 with TRBJ1-5; no clear D. Trimming took 3 bases from V and 2 from J, leaving 8 bases between them. The germline V gene has CDR1 MNHNY and CDR2 SVGAGI (reference sequence). CDR3 length equals 14 residues.

This chain uses TRBV5-1 with TRBJ2-5, with TRBD1 matching over 9 bases. The trim removed 7 bases at V and 2 bases at J, leaving 12 bases unmatched. Germline V gives CDR1 SGHRS, CDR2 YFSETQ. The CDR3 sequence is 16 residues long. DNA of the CDR3: TGCGCCAGCGCCTATTTTCCGGGACAGGGTCAAGAGACCCAGTACTTC. Protein product: CASAYFPGQGQETQYF.

J is TRBJ2-2 and V is TRBV28; D not resolved. The CDR3 is made up of 12 amino acids. V lost 6 bases to trimming and J lost 7 bases, with 9 bases between them. Germline V gene sequence: CDR1 MDHEN, CDR2 SYDVKM. This CDR3 is CASSFLRGELFF. For the CDR3, the DNA is TGTGCCAGCAGCTTCCTGCGCGGGGAGCTGTTTTTT.

This chain joins TRBV2 and TRBJ2-7; TRBD1 agrees at 8 bases. This CDR3 contains 14 residues. Germline trimming cut 7 bases from V and 0 bases from J; bases unmatched to any gene: 5. CDR1 SNHLY and CDR2 FYNNEI come from the germline V gene. DNA of the CDR3: TGTGCCAGCACTACAGGGACAGGCTCCTACGAGCAGTACTTC. Residues: CASTTGTGSYEQYF. The whole variable domain, remainder taken from reference TRBV2 and TRBJ2-7, is EPEVTQTPSHQVTQMGQEVILRCVPISNHLYFYWYRQILGQKVEFLVSFYNNEISEKSEIFDDQFSVERPDGSNFTLKIRSTKLEDSAMYFCASTTGTGSYEQYFGPGTRLTVT.

This clone has a single count. One end of the junction does not line up with germline, which may come from a read error. The gene calls are TRBV7-8 and TRBJ2-1; D not resolved. This CDR3 region has 16 residues. Looked up from germline, CDR1 is SGHVS and CDR2 is FQNEAQ. The CDR3 DNA reads TGCGCCAGCAGCCAAGATCCGGGCCAGACCGCCAATGAGCAGTTCTTC. Its translation is CASSQDPGQTANEQFF.

This chain uses TRBV5-1 with TRBJ1-2; tentative D call: TRBD1 (6 bases). The CDR3 extends over 13 amino acids. Germline loops: CDR1 SGHRS, CDR2 YFSETQ. V dropped 7 bases and J dropped 4 bases, with 14 bases sitting between them. In DNA, the CDR3 is TGCGCCAGCTACAGGGAAGGAGGCTATGGCTACACCTTC. It codes for CASYREGGYGYTF.

The gene calls are TRBV11-2 and TRBJ2-5, with 13 nucleotides matching TRBD2. V trimming: 0 bases; J trimming: 5 bases; junction bases outside the gene matches: 3. Germline assignment: CDR1 SGHAT and CDR2 FQNNGV. The CDR3 loop spans 16 amino acids. CDR3 protein: CASSLELAGGQETQYF. CDR3 coding DNA: TGTGCCAGCAGCTTAGAACTAGCGGGGGGGCAGGAGACCCAGTACTTC.

The chain has TRBV19 and TRBJ2-5, with a weak D call TRBD1 (6 bases). Germline CDR1 is LNHDA and CDR2 is SQIVND (reference sequence). CDR3 size: 14 residues. Trimming cost V 8 bases and J 5 bases, with 18 bases left between them. The CDR3 nucleotides are TGTGCCAGTTCCCTGGGGGCTCCCTGGGAGACCCAGTACTTC. Translation: CASSLGAPWETQYF.

The chain uses TRBV6-6 and TRBJ2-7, with a tentative D call TRBD1 (6 bases). Looked up from germline, CDR1 is MNHNY and CDR2 is SVGAGI (reference sequence). The V end was cut by 5 bases, the J end by 2 bases, with 10 bases between. This CDR3 comprises 13 residues. DNA of the CDR3: TGTGCCAGCAGTCCTACAGGGACCTACGAGCAGTACTTC. As protein: CASSPTGTYEQYF.

There are many counts of this clone. The V and J genes are TRBV28 and TRBJ2-7; maybe TRBD1 (5 bases). CDR3 length equals 15 residues. V lost 3 bases and J 2 bases, leaving 14 bases between the germline ends. The V gene's germline CDR1 is MDHEN and CDR2 SYDVKM. The CDR3 coding sequence is TGTGCCAGCAGTTTCGGCCAGGGTTTTCCCTACGAGCAGTACTTC. Translation gives CASSFGQGFPYEQYF.

The J gene is TRBJ1-2, the V gene TRBV19, with D possibly TRBD1 on 6 matching bases. The ends were cut back, 2 bases at V and 7 bases at J, with 17 bases in the middle. Per the germline V gene, CDR1 is LNHDA and CDR2 is SQIVND (reference sequence). CDR3 length: 15 residues. The CDR3: CASSIYTDSSAGYTF. The CDR3 DNA sequence: TGTGCCAGTAGTATATATACGGACAGTTCGGCTGGCTACACCTTC.

V usage is TRBV19 and J usage is TRBJ2-7; 9 bases fit TRBD1. The length of the CDR3 is 15 residues. Trimming took 0 bases from V and 4 from J; bases not matched to a gene: 4. Looked up from germline, CDR1 is LNHDA and CDR2 is SQIVND (reference sequence). The CDR3 here is CASSIEEGQGYEQYF. Here the CDR3 DNA reads TGTGCCAGTAGTATAGAGGAGGGACAGGGTTACGAGCAGTACTTC.